These T cell receptor beta chains were read from a single sample in a study of control samples from healthy donors and cancer patients. Profiled with immunoSEQ multiplex PCR; TCRdb holds only in-frame clones, not every one. The sample records 77,000 or so clones, roughly nine tenths being singletons. The specimen sequenced was blood. The receptor source for this set is a man aged 25-45 years in good health. Each CDR3 is given with its conserved first and last residue. D genes are given only for firm matches. A clone size is listed for some rows: how often the clone was seen (once, few, many), or a class if it is expanded.

-,TRBJ2-1,-,TRBV5-1,TGCGCCAGCAGCTTGGGGTTCTCCGGGGACAATGAGCAGTTCTTC,CASSLGFSGDNEQFF
-,TRBJ1-4,-,TRBV6-6,TGTGCCAGCAGTCCCGATAAAAGGATATTTGCAACTAATGAAAAACTGTTTTTT,CASSPDKRIFATNEKLFF
-,TRBJ1-6,-,TRBV27,TGTGCCAGCAGTCTCGAAACCTTCGGACAGTACAATTCACCCCTCCACTTT,CASSLETFGQYNSPLHF
-,TRBJ1-5,-,TRBV27,TGTGCCAGCAGTTTCCTAGGGGAGCCCCAGCATTTT,CASSFLGEPQHF
-,TRBJ2-7,TRBD2,TRBV3-1/TRBV3-2,TGTGCCAGCAGCCAAGTTAGCGGGAGCTCCTACGAGCAGTACTTC,CASSQVSGSSYEQYF
-,TRBJ2-1,TRBD2,TRBV18,TGTGCCAGCTCACAAGGGGCGGGAGAGAACAATGAGCAGTTCTTC,CASSQGAGENNEQFF
-,TRBJ1-2,-,TRBV5-5,TGTGCCAGCAGCTTTGAGGGCAGGGAGGTGGATGGCTACACCTTC,CASSFEGREVDGYTF
-,TRBJ2-5,TRBD2,TRBV7-9,TGTGCCAGCAGCTTAGTTCCCGGGGGGGAGACCCAGTACTTC,CASSLVPGGETQYF
-,TRBJ2-1,TRBD2,TRBV28,TGTGCCAGCAGAGGACTAGCGGGGGGCGAGAGCTCCTACAATGAGCAGTTCTTC,CASRGLAGGESSYNEQFF
-,TRBJ2-1,-,TRBV15,TGTGCCACCAGCAGAGGTGATACCGTTTACAATGAGCAGTTCTTC,CATSRGDTVYNEQFF
-,TRBJ2-7,-,TRBV19,TGTGCCAGTAGTATCACGGCTCAGGCAGACCTACCCTACGAGCAGTACTTC,CASSITAQADLPYEQYF
once,TRBJ1-6,-,TRBV25-1,TGTGCCAGCAGTGGCCAGGTTCGGAATTCACCCCTCCACTTT,CASSGQVRNSPLHF
-,TRBJ2-3,-,TRBV6-6,TGTGCCAGCAGTCCCAACTTCGGAGGGAGCGCCGGGAGTGGTACGCAGTATTTT,CASSPNFGGSAGSGTQYF
-,TRBJ2-1,TRBD1,TRBV29-1,TGCAGCGTTGAACGGCAGGGGGCGCGTAATGAGCAGTTCTTC,CSVERQGARNEQFF
-,TRBJ1-4,-,TRBV14,TGTGCCAGCAGCCAAGATTTCAGGAGAACTAATGAAAAACTGTTTTTT,CASSQDFRRTNEKLFF
-,TRBJ2-7,TRBD1,TRBV29-1,TGCAGCGCCCGTAGACAGGGGCCCTCCTACGAGCAGTACTTC,CSARRQGPSYEQYF
-,TRBJ1-2,-,TRBV7-2,TGTGCCAGCAGCTTAGGTTCCGGATACTATGGCTACACCTTC,CASSLGSGYYGYTF
-,TRBJ1-2,-,TRBV7-3,TGTGCCAGCAGCTTAAACACGGGGGGAGGCGGCTACACCTTC,CASSLNTGGGGYTF
-,TRBJ1-6,TRBD1,TRBV27,TGTGCCAGCAGTTCAGGACAGGGCACCTATAATTCACCCCTCCACTTT,CASSSGQGTYNSPLHF
-,TRBJ2-5,-,TRBV5-1,TGCGCCAGCACTCGGGCAGCCAGCCCCCAAGAGACCCAGTACTTC,CASTRAASPQETQYF
once,TRBJ1-4,-,TRBV5-1,TGCGCCAGCAGCCCCTCGGGGCCCAATGAAAAACTGTTTTTT,CASSPSGPNEKLFF
-,TRBJ1-1,TRBD1,TRBV3-1/TRBV3-2,TGTGCCAGCAGCCCCTCCGACAGGGAGACCACTGAAGCTTTCTTT,CASSPSDRETTEAFF
once,TRBJ1-4,TRBD1,TRBV6-5,TGTGCCAGCAGTTCCATTACAGGGGTCTCTGAAAAACTGTTTTTT,CASSSITGVSEKLFF
-,TRBJ2-3,-,TRBV14,TGTGCCAGCAGCCACCAAGACAGGTTCTTCACAGATACGCAGTATTTT,CASSHQDRFFTDTQYF
-,TRBJ1-1,-,TRBV19,TGTGCCAGTAGTGCCCTGGACATCCTAAACACTGAAGCTTTCTTT,CASSALDILNTEAFF
-,TRBJ1-2,-,TRBV4-3,TGCGCCAGCAGCCAAGTCGATGTAGGGCCATTCTATGGCTACACCTTC,CASSQVDVGPFYGYTF
-,TRBJ2-3,TRBD2,TRBV27,TGTGCCAGCAGGTGGACTAGCGGGGGCGCCGGAGGCACAGATACGCAGTATTTT,CASRWTSGGAGGTDTQYF
-,TRBJ1-3,-,TRBV5-1,TGCGCCAGCAGCGCCAAAACCGGGACCCGCTCTGGAAACACCATATATTTT,CASSAKTGTRSGNTIYF
-,TRBJ2-7,-,TRBV19,TGTGCCAGTAGTCCGATCGGGGCAGTAGAAATCTACGAGCAGTACTTC,CASSPIGAVEIYEQYF
-,TRBJ1-2,-,TRBV6-5,TGTGCCAGCGGGGAGCACCCCTATGGCTACACCTTC,CASGEHPYGYTF
-,TRBJ1-4,-,TRBV28,TGTGCCAGCGGATCCGGGGGCAGTAATGAAAAACTGTTTTTT,CASGSGGSNEKLFF
-,TRBJ2-7,-,TRBV4-3,TGCGCCAGCAGCCAATACAGGGGGGGATCCTACGAGCAGTACTTC,CASSQYRGGSYEQYF
-,TRBJ1-5,TRBD1,TRBV19,TGTGCCAGTAGGCGACCGGGACAGGGGGCGGGAGGCAATCAGCCCCAGCATTTT,CASRRPGQGAGGNQPQHF
-,TRBJ2-7,-,TRBV5-6,TGTGCCAGCAGCTTGGTAACGGAGAATGAGCAGTACTTC,CASSLVTENEQYF
-,TRBJ1-3,TRBD1,TRBV4-3,TGCGCCAGCAGCCTAGACACAGGGGCATCTGGAAACACCATATATTTT,CASSLDTGASGNTIYF
-,TRBJ1-2,-,TRBV4-3,TGCGCCAGCAGCCATGATACAGGGAGTCATGGCTACACCTTC,CASSHDTGSHGYTF
-,TRBJ1-2,-,TRBV19,TGTGCCAGTAGTATAGTTCGAGATGGCTACACCTTC,CASSIVRDGYTF
-,TRBJ2-2,-,TRBV11-2,TGTGCCAGCAGCTTACGCCCCCCCGACGGGGTGGACACCGGGGAGCTGTTTTTT,CASSLRPPDGVDTGELFF
-,TRBJ1-5,-,TRBV19,TGTGCCAGTGGTATCGGGCCGGGCAGGGTGCAGCCCCAGCATTTT,CASGIGPGRVQPQHF
-,TRBJ1-5,-,TRBV4-1,TGCGCCAGCAGCCAAGGGAGGATCCCACGAAGCAATCAGCCCCAGCATTTT,CASSQGRIPRSNQPQHF
-,TRBJ2-5,-,TRBV19,TGTGCCAGTAGTATAATTCGGCAGGGTGAAGCCCAAGAGACCCAGTACTTC,CASSIIRQGEAQETQYF
-,TRBJ2-6,TRBD1,TRBV4-1,TGCGCCAGTCGAGCACCGGGACAGGGGGTGTATGGGGCCAACGTCCTGACTTTC,CASRAPGQGVYGANVLTF
-,TRBJ2-5,-,TRBV6-4,TGTGCCCCCAGGAGGGGCCAGCGGCATGGAGAGACCCAGTACTTC,CAPRRGQRHGETQYF
-,TRBJ1-3,TRBD1,TRBV28,TGTGCCAGCAGTCTACAGGGGGCGTCTGGAAACACCATATATTTT,CASSLQGASGNTIYF
once,TRBJ2-1,TRBD2,TRBV18,TGTGCCAGCTCACCAGGCGGGGGAAACAATGAGCAGTTCTTC,CASSPGGGNNEQFF
once,TRBJ2-5,TRBD1,TRBV2,TGTGCCAGCATTACAGGGGCGGTAGGAGAGACCCAGTACTTC,CASITGAVGETQYF
-,TRBJ2-7,-,TRBV7-9,TGTGCCAGCAGTAGTCAGGGTTTTTACGAGCAGTACTTC,CASSSQGFYEQYF
-,TRBJ2-3,-,TRBV12-3/TRBV12-4,TGTGCCAGCAGTTTTTGGGGGAGCGATACGCAGTATTTT,CASSFWGSDTQYF
-,TRBJ2-6,-,TRBV14,TGTGCCAGCAGCCAGGCTTCGATCGGTAACTCTGGGGCCAACGTCCTGACTTTC,CASSQASIGNSGANVLTF
few,TRBJ2-2,TRBD1,TRBV18,TGTGCCAGCTCATCCGGGACAGGGTTCGCCGGGGAGCTGTTTTTT,CASSSGTGFAGELFF
-,TRBJ2-1,TRBD2,TRBV29-1,TGCAGCGGCCGCCTAGCGGGGCTTTACAATGAGCAGTTCTTC,CSGRLAGLYNEQFF
-,TRBJ1-6,-,TRBV30,TGTGCCTGGAGTGTACCGGGCGGCTGGGGTTCACCCCTCCACTTT,CAWSVPGGWGSPLHF
-,TRBJ2-1,-,TRBV28,TGTGCCAGCAGTTTACTTCAGCCAACCTGGCAGTTCTTC,CASSLLQPTWQFF
-,TRBJ2-3,-,TRBV7-3,TGTGCCAGCAGCTTATTGGGCAGCACAGATACGCAGTATTTT,CASSLLGSTDTQYF
-,TRBJ2-1,-,TRBV9,TGTGCCAGCAGCGACCCTGGAGGACGCTCCTACAATGAGCAGTTCTTC,CASSDPGGRSYNEQFF
-,TRBJ2-7,-,TRBV6-5,TGTGCCAGCAGTTACGGACAGTCCTACGAGCAGTACTTC,CASSYGQSYEQYF
-,TRBJ2-7,-,TRBV18,TGTGCCAGCTCACTCACCGGGACACCCTCCTACGAGCAGTACTTC,CASSLTGTPSYEQYF